A single sample gave rise to the 8 T cell receptor beta chains below, sequenced in a study of blood T cell repertoires in COVID-19. The table came from immunoSEQ multiplex PCR; TCRdb's copy has only in-frame clones and leaves some out. The data hold about 14,000 clones, with roughly 86% observed a single time. The sequenced material came from peripheral blood. The receptor source for this set is a human donor in a cohort sampled during active COVID-19.

This sequence joins TRBV30 and TRBJ2-1; possible D gene TRBD2, 5 bases. Germline CDR1 is GTSNPN and CDR2 is SVGIG (reference sequence). The CDR3 sequence is 14 residues long. V shed 0 bases and J shed 5 bases, with 11 bases lying between them. CDR3 bases: TGTGCCTGGAGTGTGGGTAGCGCAAACAATGAGCAGTTCTTC. Its translation is CAWSVGSANNEQFF.

The sample holds one count of this clone. In DNA form, the CDR3 reads TGTGCCAGCAGCTCCAGGGGGGCCGCTGAAGCTTTCTTT. Amino acid sequence: CASSSRGAAEAFF. This chain links TRBV11-3 with TRBJ1-1, with 7 bases matching TRBD1. This CDR3 is 13 amino acids long. In germline, CDR1 is SGHNT, CDR2 YENEEA. Trimming took 4 bases from V and 6 from J; bases not matched to a gene: 5.

This clone showed up just a few times. The chain combines TRBV20-1 with TRBJ2-4; D is possibly TRBD2 (5 bases). Trimming took off 1 base at V and 9 bases at J, with 7 bases between the two ends. The CDR3 contains 11 residues. Germline loops: CDR1 DFQATT, CDR2 SNEGSKA (reference sequence). CDR3 sequence reads: CSARGRGIQYF. In DNA form, the CDR3 reads TGCAGTGCTAGAGGTCGGGGCATTCAGTACTTC.

The CDR3 is CASSSQSGGDYNEQFF. CDR3 coding DNA: TGCGCCAGCAGCTCGCAATCGGGAGGAGACTACAATGAGCAGTTCTTC. The chain carries TRBV5-1 and TRBJ2-1; TRBD2 agrees at 7 bases. The germline V gene encodes CDR1 SGHRS and CDR2 YFSETQ. The CDR3 is made up of 16 amino acids. V shed 3 bases, J shed 3 bases, and the junction held 9 bases outside the gene matches.

V gene TRBV7-9 combines with J gene TRBJ1-1, with TRBD1 matching 7 bases. This CDR3 comprises 14 residues. The germline CDR1 and CDR2 sequences are SEHNR and FQNEAQ (reference sequence). Trimming cost V 5 bases and J 4 bases; bases outside gene matches: 7. CDR3 DNA: TGTGCCAGCAGCCAGGGACAGCCGGTCACTGAAGCTTTCTTT. Protein: CASSQGQPVTEAFF.

The genes are TRBV5-1 and TRBJ2-2; 10 bases are shared with TRBD2. V shed 0 bases, J shed 4 bases, and the junction held 6 bases outside the gene matches. This CDR3 has 17 residues. Germline lookup yields CDR1 SGHRS and CDR2 YFSETQ. The CDR3 bases are TGCGCCAGCAGCTTGGGGACTAGCGGAGGTGGCACCGGGGAGCTGTTTTTT. Amino acid sequence: CASSLGTSGGGTGELFF.

The chain uses TRBV29-1 and TRBJ1-1; 8 bases map to TRBD1. Germline CDR1 reads SQVTM; CDR2 reads ANQGSEA. V was clipped by 6 bases and J by 6 bases; unmatched bases: 15. CDR3 size: 15 residues. The CDR3 DNA follows: TGCAGCGTCACCGGGGACAGGTCGCACGATGCTGAAGCTTTCTTT. This sequence encodes CSVTGDRSHDAEAFF.

In this sample, this clone turned up once. The rearrangement uses TRBV9 and TRBJ2-7, with D possibly matching TRBD1 (7 bases). Germline V gives CDR1 SGDLS, CDR2 YYNGEE. This CDR3 is 17 amino acids long. Trimming removed 3 bases at V and 5 bases at J, with 24 bases between. The CDR3 nucleotides read TGTGCCAGCAGCGGACACACTACAGGGGACTGGGGGAACGAGCAGTACTTC. This codes for CASSGHTTGDWGNEQYF.